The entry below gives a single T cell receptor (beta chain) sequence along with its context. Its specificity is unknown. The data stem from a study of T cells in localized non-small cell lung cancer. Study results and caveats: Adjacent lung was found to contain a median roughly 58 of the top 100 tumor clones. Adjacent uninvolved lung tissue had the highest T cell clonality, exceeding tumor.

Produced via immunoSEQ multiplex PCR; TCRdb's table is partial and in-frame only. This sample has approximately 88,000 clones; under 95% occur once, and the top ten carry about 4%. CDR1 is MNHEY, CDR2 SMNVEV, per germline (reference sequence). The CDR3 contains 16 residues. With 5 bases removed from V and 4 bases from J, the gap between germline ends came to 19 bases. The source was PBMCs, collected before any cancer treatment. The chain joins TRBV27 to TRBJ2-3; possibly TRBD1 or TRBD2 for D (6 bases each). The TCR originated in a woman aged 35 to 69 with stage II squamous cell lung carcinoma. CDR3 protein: CASSPQTQGRPDTQYF. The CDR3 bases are TGTGCCAGCAGTCCTCAAACCCAGGGGAGGCCAGATACGCAGTATTTT.